The subject of this entry is one T cell receptor (beta chain). What it binds is unknown. These data are taken from a study of cytomegalovirus exposure and HLA in healthy donors. Study-level results: The authors listed 150 to 200 TCR beta chains as cytomegalovirus-associated.

The CDR3 has 16 residues. V lost 5 bases to trimming and J lost 0 bases, with 14 bases between them. CDR1 and CDR2 from the germline V gene are LNHNV and YYDKDF (reference sequence). Method: immunoSEQ multiplex PCR; TCRdb's copy keeps in-frame clones and lacks some. The table records around 190,000 clones, around 86% of them present only once. The specimen sequenced was PBMCs. This TCR derives from a man aged 25-45 years in good health and CMV-seropositive. V and J are TRBV15 and TRBJ1-3; possibly TRBD1 for D (5 bases). CDR3 bases: TGTGCCACCAGCGCCGCAGGGACTAACTCTGGAAACACCATATATTTT. Protein: CATSAAGTNSGNTIYF.